Listed below are T cell receptor beta chains from one sample, sequenced in a study of T cell changes during pregnancy in multiple sclerosis. Data came from immunoSEQ multiplex PCR; TCRdb stores just in-frame clones and leaves some out. The repertoire holds about 41,000 clones, with approximately 90% as singletons. Sample: CD8+ T cells from peripheral blood mononuclear cells, taken in the third trimester of pregnancy. These receptors all come from a female donor with multiple sclerosis, enrolled in a pregnancy study. CDR3s include the opening cysteine and the closing phenylalanine or tryptophan. The D gene is left open where the match is weak. Expanded clones are given a class, and other clones once, few, many or no size at all.

size: NA; D: TRBD1; J: TRBJ2-5; V: TRBV27; DNA: TGTGCCAGCAGTTCAGGGGGCGTTGAGACCCAGTACTTC; CDR3: CASSSGGVETQYF
size: NA; D: NA; J: TRBJ2-1; V: TRBV4-3; DNA: TGCGCCAGCAGCCAAGATTACAGGCAGCAGAACAATGAGCAGTTCTTC; CDR3: CASSQDYRQQNNEQFF
size: NA; D: NA; J: TRBJ2-1; V: TRBV7-9; DNA: TGTGCCAGCAGCTTGGGGAGCAATGAGCAGTTCTTC; CDR3: CASSLGSNEQFF
size: medium-sized; D: TRBD1; J: TRBJ1-5; V: TRBV28; DNA: TGTGCCAGCAGTTTGGACAGGGAGTTCCAGCCCCAGCATTTT; CDR3: CASSLDREFQPQHF
size: NA; D: NA; J: TRBJ2-1; V: TRBV5-6; DNA: TGTGCCAGCAGCTTGGAGGTTGCGTTCAGGGGATGGAATGAGCAGTTCTTC; CDR3: CASSLEVAFRGWNEQFF
size: few; D: TRBD1; J: TRBJ2-5; V: TRBV7-9; DNA: TGTGCCAGCAGCTTACGACAGGGTGAAGAGACCCAGTACTTC; CDR3: CASSLRQGEETQYF
size: once; D: TRBD1; J: TRBJ1-2; V: TRBV5-6; DNA: TGTGCCAGCAGCTGGGACGACAGGGGTACTAACTATGGCTACACCTTC; CDR3: CASSWDDRGTNYGYTF
size: NA; D: TRBD1; J: TRBJ1-2; V: TRBV5-6; DNA: TGTGCCAGCAGCGCGGGACAGGTCTATGGCTACACCTTC; CDR3: CASSAGQVYGYTF
size: NA; D: TRBD1; J: TRBJ1-2; V: TRBV4-3; DNA: TGCGCCAGCAGCCTGGACAGGGATCGTAACTATGGCTACACCTTC; CDR3: CASSLDRDRNYGYTF
size: NA; D: TRBD1; J: TRBJ2-5; V: TRBV27; DNA: TGTGCCAGCAGTTTATCAAGGACAGGCCAAGAGACCCAGTACTTC; CDR3: CASSLSRTGQETQYF
size: few; D: NA; J: TRBJ1-1; V: TRBV30; DNA: TGTGCCTGGAGGGCAGGAGAAGCTTTCTTT; CDR3: CAWRAGEAFF
size: NA; D: TRBD1; J: TRBJ2-1; V: TRBV7-9; DNA: TGTGCCAGCAGGTCGAGCCGGGACAGGGGTAGCAATGAGCAGTTCTTC; CDR3: CASRSSRDRGSNEQFF
size: NA; D: TRBD1; J: TRBJ2-3; V: TRBV2; DNA: TGTGCCAGCAGTGAAACGACAGGGGGAGCAGATACGCAGTATTTT; CDR3: CASSETTGGADTQYF
size: NA; D: NA; J: TRBJ2-5; V: TRBV6-6; DNA: TGTGCCAGCAACGGACTGCAAGAGACCCAGTACTTC; CDR3: CASNGLQETQYF
size: once; D: NA; J: TRBJ1-1; V: TRBV27; DNA: TGTGCCAGCAGTTTATACCGAGGCCCCACTGAAGCTTTCTTT; CDR3: CASSLYRGPTEAFF
size: NA; D: TRBD2; J: TRBJ2-3; V: TRBV7-9; DNA: TGTGCCAGCAGTCGTATCTTGGGCGGGAGAAAGGATACGCAGTATTTT; CDR3: CASSRILGGRKDTQYF
size: NA; D: TRBD2; J: TRBJ2-3; V: TRBV7-2; DNA: TGTGCCAGCAGCCAAACCGTCCGAACTAGCGGGAGGACAGATACGCAGTATTTT; CDR3: CASSQTVRTSGRTDTQYF
size: NA; D: TRBD1; J: TRBJ2-1; V: TRBV7-8; DNA: TGTGCCAGCAGTCCCGGACAGGGGGTAAACTACAATGAGCAGTTCTTC; CDR3: CASSPGQGVNYNEQFF
size: once; D: NA; J: TRBJ2-3; V: TRBV2; DNA: TGTGCCAGCCCCCTCGTTTCTTCTCGCACAGATACGCAGTATTTT; CDR3: CASPLVSSRTDTQYF
size: NA; D: TRBD1; J: TRBJ2-7; V: TRBV19; DNA: TGTGCCAGTAGCCACAATCCGGGACAGGGGTACGACGAGCAGTACTTC; CDR3: CASSHNPGQGYDEQYF
size: NA; D: TRBD1; J: TRBJ2-7; V: TRBV2; DNA: TGTGCCAGCAAGGTCCAGATCGGGACAGTCGTCAACGAGCAGTACTTC; CDR3: CASKVQIGTVVNEQYF
size: NA; D: TRBD2; J: TRBJ2-3; V: TRBV7-3; DNA: TGTGCCAGCAGCTTATATAGCGGGGGGGAGAATACGCAGTATTTT; CDR3: CASSLYSGGENTQYF
size: NA; D: NA; J: TRBJ2-7; V: TRBV4-3; DNA: TGCGCCAGCAGCCAGGCTTCCGGGGTCCCCTACGAGCAGTACTTC; CDR3: CASSQASGVPYEQYF
size: NA; D: NA; J: TRBJ1-1; V: TRBV11-3; DNA: TGTGCCAGCAGCTTCAAGGGACAACTGAACACTGAAGCTTTCTTT; CDR3: CASSFKGQLNTEAFF
size: NA; D: NA; J: TRBJ2-5; V: TRBV27; DNA: TGTGCCAGCAGTTTATCCCCAGGGATCGGAGAGACCCAGTACTTC; CDR3: CASSLSPGIGETQYF
size: NA; D: NA; J: TRBJ2-5; V: TRBV19; DNA: TGTGCCAGTAGTACCAGGACAGTGGCAGAGACCCAGTACTTC; CDR3: CASSTRTVAETQYF
size: NA; D: TRBD1; J: TRBJ1-1; V: TRBV4-3; DNA: TGCGCCAGCAGCCAGTATATAACAGGGGATGATGAAGCTTTCTTT; CDR3: CASSQYITGDDEAFF
size: NA; D: NA; J: TRBJ2-4; V: TRBV7-8; DNA: TGTGCCAGCAGCTCTAGGGAGATAGCCAAAAACATTCAGTACTTC; CDR3: CASSSREIAKNIQYF
size: once; D: TRBD2; J: TRBJ2-5; V: TRBV7-2; DNA: TGTGCCAGCAGCTATAGCGGGAGTGGGGAGACCCAGTACTTC; CDR3: CASSYSGSGETQYF
size: NA; D: NA; J: TRBJ2-2; V: TRBV9; DNA: TGTGCCAGCAGCCCCTACGTAAGGGCGGGCACCGGGGAGCTGTTTTTT; CDR3: CASSPYVRAGTGELFF
size: NA; D: NA; J: TRBJ2-1; V: TRBV5-4; DNA: TGTGCCAGCAGCCCGGCTCCTAGCACGAGCTCCTACAATGAGCAGTTCTTC; CDR3: CASSPAPSTSSYNEQFF
size: NA; D: TRBD2; J: TRBJ2-5; V: TRBV7-8; DNA: TGTGCCAGCAGCTTCTTGACTAGCGCAGAGACCCAGTACTTC; CDR3: CASSFLTSAETQYF
size: NA; D: NA; J: TRBJ2-3; V: TRBV14; DNA: TGTGCCAGCAGCCCGAGTACAGATACGCAGTATTTT; CDR3: CASSPSTDTQYF
size: NA; D: TRBD1; J: TRBJ2-2; V: TRBV5-1; DNA: TGCGCCAGCAGCGAGGGGACAGCGAACACCGGGGAGCTGTTTTTT; CDR3: CASSEGTANTGELFF
size: few; D: TRBD2; J: TRBJ2-3; V: TRBV30; DNA: TGTGCCTGGAGGGCACTAGCGGGAGACGTCGATACGCAGTATTTT; CDR3: CAWRALAGDVDTQYF
size: NA; D: NA; J: TRBJ2-5; V: TRBV28; DNA: TGTGCCAGCAGTTTTGACAGGACCTACGAGACCCAGTACTTC; CDR3: CASSFDRTYETQYF
size: few; D: NA; J: TRBJ2-1; V: TRBV19; DNA: TGTGCCAGTAGTATTCTGACTAGAGACATCAATGAGCAGTTCTTC; CDR3: CASSILTRDINEQFF
size: NA; D: TRBD1; J: TRBJ1-2; V: TRBV7-4; DNA: TGTGCCAGCAGCTCTCGACAGGGGATTTCTATTTATGGCTACACCTTC; CDR3: CASSSRQGISIYGYTF
size: NA; D: NA; J: TRBJ2-7; V: TRBV13; DNA: TGTGCCAGCAGCTTAGGGCCTAGTAACAGGGACCACGAGCAGTACTTC; CDR3: CASSLGPSNRDHEQYF
size: NA; D: TRBD1; J: TRBJ2-7; V: TRBV6-4; DNA: TGTGCCAGCAGCGGCGGACAGGACCGCTACGAGCAGTACTTC; CDR3: CASSGGQDRYEQYF
size: NA; D: NA; J: TRBJ2-7; V: TRBV7-9; DNA: TGTGCCAGCAGCTCGGACACAGACTACGAGCAGTACTTC; CDR3: CASSSDTDYEQYF
size: NA; D: TRBD2; J: TRBJ2-7; V: TRBV4-1; DNA: TGCGCCAGCAGCCAAGGAAACGGGGGGGCAGGCGAGCAGTACTTC; CDR3: CASSQGNGGAGEQYF
size: NA; D: NA; J: TRBJ1-1; V: TRBV6-5; DNA: TGTGCCAGCAGTTACTCGAGAGCCACTGAAGCTTTCTTT; CDR3: CASSYSRATEAFF
size: NA; D: NA; J: TRBJ2-7; V: TRBV19; DNA: TGTGCCAGTAGCCTTAGTGGAGGCGGCTACGAGCAGTACTTC; CDR3: CASSLSGGGYEQYF
size: NA; D: NA; J: TRBJ1-5; V: TRBV19; DNA: TGTGCCAGTAGTATTCTCGAGGTTCTCCAGCCCCAGCATTTT; CDR3: CASSILEVLQPQHF
size: NA; D: TRBD1; J: TRBJ2-7; V: TRBV11-2; DNA: TGTGCCGGCAGCCCGGGACAGGGGATTTCTTACGAGCAGTACTTC; CDR3: CAGSPGQGISYEQYF
size: once; D: NA; J: TRBJ1-1; V: TRBV2; DNA: TGTGCCAGCAGCCTCGAGGAACCTGAAGCTTTCTTT; CDR3: CASSLEEPEAFF
size: NA; D: NA; J: TRBJ2-1; V: TRBV11-2; DNA: TGTGCCAGCAGCTCAAAAGAAGACAGTTACAATGAGCAGTTCTTC; CDR3: CASSSKEDSYNEQFF
size: NA; D: NA; J: TRBJ1-1; V: TRBV27; DNA: TGTGCCAGCAGTTTATACATGTCCTTAGGGGACACTGAAGCTTTCTTT; CDR3: CASSLYMSLGDTEAFF
size: NA; D: NA; J: TRBJ2-1; V: TRBV5-1; DNA: TGCGCCAGCAGCTTGGCCTTAGGAGCGGGTTCTTACAATGAGCAGTTCTTC; CDR3: CASSLALGAGSYNEQFF
size: NA; D: TRBD1; J: TRBJ2-7; V: TRBV15; DNA: TGTGCCACCAGCAGAGGGGACAGGGGGCTTCGGGAAGAGCAGTACTTC; CDR3: CATSRGDRGLREEQYF